These 11 T cell receptor beta chains came from one sample sequenced in a study of somatic mutations in cytotoxic T cells in rheumatoid arthritis. Sequenced by immunoSEQ multiplex PCR; TCRdb stores in-frame clones only, minus some. The data contain 7,500 to 10,000 clones, over 75% of them singletons. The material sequenced was CD8+ T cells sorted from blood. These receptors originate from an adult with rheumatoid arthritis.

The chain is built from TRBV6-1 and TRBJ2-7, with a possible D match to TRBD1 (5 bases). V dropped 3 bases and J dropped 0 bases, with 15 bases sitting between them. Germline V gene sequence: CDR1 MNHNS, CDR2 SASEGT. The CDR3 runs 16 residues. The DNA for the CDR3 is TGTGCCAGCAGTGAGTCCGAGACAGAGCCCTCCTACGAGCAGTACTTC. Its translation is CASSESETEPSYEQYF.

The rearrangement links TRBV6-4 to TRBJ2-3; 12 positions match TRBD2. Losses at the gene ends were 6 bases for V and 1 base for J; bases not matched to a gene: 2. Germline V gene data show CDR1 as MRHNA and CDR2 as SNTAGT. The CDR3 spans 15 residues. CDR3 region: CASSRLAGGTDTQYF. The CDR3 DNA reads TGTGCCAGCAGCAGACTAGCGGGGGGCACAGATACGCAGTATTTT.

The rearrangement uses TRBV19 and TRBJ1-2; D is perhaps TRBD1 (5 bases). Germline loops: CDR1 LNHDA, CDR2 SQIVND (reference sequence). The V end was cut by 3 bases, the J end by 8 bases, with 19 bases between. This CDR3 has 15 amino acids. The CDR3 DNA follows: TGTGCCAGTAGTATCTTCTTCGGGGGTATGAGCGGCTACACCTTC. Translated: CASSIFFGGMSGYTF.

This rearrangement joins TRBV4-1 to TRBJ2-5; 9 bases fit TRBD1. Germline-derived CDR1 and CDR2 are MGHRA and YSYEKL. This CDR3 is built from 14 residues. Germline trimming cut 4 bases from V and 4 bases from J; bases unmatched to any gene: 4. CDR3 amino acids: CASSPSTGGETQYF. CDR3 bases: TGCGCCAGCAGCCCATCGACAGGGGGAGAGACCCAGTACTTC.

Worth noting for this clone: Other DNA sequences from this sample encode an identical CDR3 as well. This rearrangement joins TRBV5-6 to TRBJ2-2; 10 bases fit TRBD2. CDR1 and CDR2 from the germline V gene are SGHDT and YYEEEE. CDR3 length equals 15 residues. The V gene end was trimmed by 0 bases and the J gene end by 4 bases; junction bases not matched to a gene: 0. The CDR3 sequence: CASSLGLAGTGELFF. The CDR3 DNA is TGTGCCAGCAGCTTGGGACTAGCGGGCACCGGGGAGCTGTTTTTT.

The chain carries TRBV28 and TRBJ2-3; the D is unclear. The CDR3 is 14 amino acids. V lost 3 bases and J lost 3, with 10 bases in between. The germline V gene has CDR1 MDHEN and CDR2 SYDVKM. The CDR3 sequence: CASSFLSGTDTQYF. In DNA form, the CDR3 reads TGTGCCAGCAGTTTTCTGTCCGGGACAGATACGCAGTATTTT.

The J gene is TRBJ2-3, the V gene TRBV7-8; 9 bases map to TRBD1. The V and J ends lost 3 bases and 3 bases, in that order; junction bases with no gene match: 7. The germline V gene encodes CDR1 SGHVS and CDR2 FQNEAQ. CDR3 length: 16 amino acids. The CDR3 sequence is CASSFNRGLGTDTQYF. The CDR3 nucleotides are TGTGCCAGCAGCTTCAACAGGGGGCTAGGTACAGATACGCAGTATTTT.

J is TRBJ2-7 and V is TRBV5-6, with 11 nucleotides matching TRBD2. The germline V gene has CDR1 SGHDT and CDR2 YYEEEE. With V trimmed by 4 bases and J by 0 bases, 9 bases remained unmatched. CDR3 length: 17 amino acids. The CDR3 reads CASSGTAGLADSYEQYF. In DNA, the CDR3 is TGTGCCAGCAGCGGAACGGCGGGACTAGCGGACTCCTACGAGCAGTACTTC.

V is TRBV4-3 and J is TRBJ1-1; D uncertain. This CDR3 is 14 amino acids long. Germline CDR1 LGHNA, CDR2 YSLEER. V gave up 0 bases and J gave up 3 bases, with 8 bases separating them. The CDR3 DNA follows: TGCGCCAGCAGCCAAGATTTAGGATACACTGAAGCTTTCTTT. Protein product: CASSQDLGYTEAFF.

The rearrangement joins TRBV19 to TRBJ1-5; D is possibly TRBD1 (6 bases). Per germline, CDR1 LNHDA and CDR2 SQIVND (reference sequence). There are 15 residues in the CDR3. The germline V and J ends were trimmed by 5 bases and 4 bases, with 15 bases remaining between them. CDR3 coding DNA: TGTGCCAGTAGTCGAAGGGGGGGCATTAATCAGCCCCAGCATTTT. It is translated as CASSRRGGINQPQHF.

The chain recombines TRBV18 with TRBJ2-4, with 8 bases that match TRBD1. Looked up from germline, CDR1 is KGHSH and CDR2 is LQKENI. The CDR3 spans 17 residues. V lost 2 bases, J lost 2 bases, and 8 bases stayed unmatched. CDR3 amino acids: CASSPAGQGYSKNIQYF. The CDR3, as DNA: TGTGCCAGCTCACCAGCCGGACAGGGATATTCCAAAAACATTCAGTACTTC.